This TCR beta chain stems from a study of cytomegalovirus exposure and HLA in healthy donors. Germline V gene lookup returns CDR1 GTSNPN and CDR2 SVGIG (reference sequence). This CDR3 has 11 amino acids. The V gene lost 0 bases and the J gene lost 11 bases, with 9 bases spanning the gap. Broader study findings: Most observed TCR sequences were rare, whereas some public TCRs were detected in many donors. TCR beta V- and J-gene trimming, according to a later analysis, was linked to a missense DCLRE1C variant. Earlier analysis looked at TCR beta V segments, and most were productive about 87% or about 30% of the time. A classifier reportedly called cytomegalovirus status with high sensitivity and specificity.

In regard to this clone: Its antigen is not known.

In the PCR, 60 Vbeta and 13 Jbeta primers were used. Here immunoSEQ multiplex PCR was the method, and the copy in TCRdb shows in-frame clones only, minus some. The sample lists about 180,000 clones, 76% occurring once. The sequencing input was PBMCs. The rearrangement joins TRBV30 to TRBJ2-3, with D possibly matching TRBD1 (6 bases). This receptor was obtained from a man aged 18 to 29 in good health and CMV-seronegative. Here the CDR3 DNA reads TGTGCCTGGAGTGTCCTAGGGGGGCAGTATTTT. The encoded protein is CAWSVLGGQYF.